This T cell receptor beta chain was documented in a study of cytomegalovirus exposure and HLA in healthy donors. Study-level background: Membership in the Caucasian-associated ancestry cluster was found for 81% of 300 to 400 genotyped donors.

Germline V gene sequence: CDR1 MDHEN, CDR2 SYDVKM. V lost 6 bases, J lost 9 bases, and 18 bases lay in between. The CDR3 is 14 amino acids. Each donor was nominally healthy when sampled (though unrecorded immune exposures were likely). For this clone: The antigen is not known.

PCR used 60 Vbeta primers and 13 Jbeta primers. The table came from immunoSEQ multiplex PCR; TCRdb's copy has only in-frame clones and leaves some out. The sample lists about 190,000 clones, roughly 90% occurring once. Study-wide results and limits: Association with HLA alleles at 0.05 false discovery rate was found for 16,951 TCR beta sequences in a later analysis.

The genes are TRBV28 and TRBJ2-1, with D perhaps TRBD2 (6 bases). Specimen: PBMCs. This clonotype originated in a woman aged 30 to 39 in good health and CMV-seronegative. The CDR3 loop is CASSRELAMGEQFF. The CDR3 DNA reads TGTGCCAGCAGCCGGGAGCTAGCGATGGGTGAGCAGTTCTTC.